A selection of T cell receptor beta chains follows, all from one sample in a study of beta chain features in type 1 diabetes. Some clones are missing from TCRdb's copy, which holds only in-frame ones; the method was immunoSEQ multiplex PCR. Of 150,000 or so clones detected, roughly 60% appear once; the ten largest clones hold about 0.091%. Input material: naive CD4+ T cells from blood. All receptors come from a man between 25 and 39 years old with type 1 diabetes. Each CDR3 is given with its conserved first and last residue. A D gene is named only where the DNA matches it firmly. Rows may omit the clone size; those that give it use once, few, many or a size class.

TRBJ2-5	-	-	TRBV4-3	CASSQGRLAEETQYF	TGCGCCAGCAGCCAAGGAAGGTTAGCGGAAGAGACCCAGTACTTC
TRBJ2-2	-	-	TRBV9	CASSVTQVGELFF	TGTGCCAGCAGCGTAACCCAGGTCGGGGAGCTGTTTTTT
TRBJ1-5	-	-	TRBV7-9	CASGGWQPQHF	TGTGCCAGCGGGGGCTGGCAGCCCCAGCATTTT
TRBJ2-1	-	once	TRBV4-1	CASSQKSPGRPSSYNEQFF	TGCGCCAGCAGCCAAAAATCACCGGGACGCCCGAGCTCCTACAATGAGCAGTTCTTC
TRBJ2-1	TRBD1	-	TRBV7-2	CASSYDRQGAGGEQFF	TGTGCCAGCAGCTACGATCGACAGGGGGCCGGTGGTGAGCAGTTCTTC
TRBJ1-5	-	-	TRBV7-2	CASSLRLINQPQHF	TGTGCCAGCAGCTTAAGGTTGATCAATCAGCCCCAGCATTTT
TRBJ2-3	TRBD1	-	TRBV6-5	CASSLGQGASDTQYF	TGTGCCAGCAGCCTCGGACAGGGGGCCTCAGATACGCAGTATTTT
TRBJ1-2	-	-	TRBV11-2	CASSPIGGYGYTF	TGTGCCAGCAGCCCGATAGGGGGCTATGGCTACACCTTC
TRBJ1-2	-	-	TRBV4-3	CASSQDTTSARAGYTF	TGCGCCAGCAGCCAAGATACCACCTCAGCCAGGGCTGGCTACACCTTC
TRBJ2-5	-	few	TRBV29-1	CSVEGYQETQYF	TGCAGCGTTGAGGGGTACCAAGAGACCCAGTACTTC
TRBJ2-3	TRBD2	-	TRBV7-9	CASSGSGGPRDTQYF	TGTGCCAGCAGCGGTAGCGGGGGGCCGAGAGATACGCAGTATTTT
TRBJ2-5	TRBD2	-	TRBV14	CASSESGTSGNYQETQYF	TGTGCCAGCAGCGAAAGTGGGACTAGCGGGAATTACCAAGAGACCCAGTACTTC
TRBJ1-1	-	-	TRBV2	CASSGGRGLVDPEAFF	TGTGCCAGCAGTGGAGGCAGGGGTTTGGTGGACCCTGAAGCTTTCTTT
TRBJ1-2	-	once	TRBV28	CATGVNYGYTF	TGTGCCACCGGGGTTAACTATGGCTACACCTTC
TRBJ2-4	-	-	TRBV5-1	CASSLGTVSPKVHKNIQYF	TGCGCCAGCAGCCTCGGGACGGTCTCACCCAAGGTGCACAAAAACATTCAGTACTTC